Sequencing of this TCR beta chain was carried out in a study of CD8+ T cells in alopecia areata (dated by TCRdb to 2017 to 2018). About the investigation overall: Treated patients were enrolled in an open-label pilot trial of oral tofacitinib at 5 to 10 mg twice daily for moderate-to-severe alopecia areata. Tofacitinib was administered for 6 to 18 months, and 6 months of follow-up off drug were then conducted to assess delayed response and recurrence. The SALT score, which quantifies the percentage of affected scalp surface area, was used to measure disease severity in treated patients. The study used high-throughput TCRbeta sequencing to examine T cell clonal expansion in alopecia areata, in both the C3H/HeJ mouse model and human patients. Human TCRbeta sequencing covered scalp tissue and sorted CD4+ and CD8+ peripheral blood T cells from patchy and totalis/universalis alopecia areata patients and healthy controls. Patients on tofacitinib were biopsied at baseline and after 4 and 24 weeks of treatment, and several of the patients also had a later scalp biopsy. Scalp clonality was compared among normal scalp (n=4), patchy alopecia areata scalp (n=8), and alopecia totalis/universalis scalp (n=8). RNA was extracted with the PAXgene miRNA kit for fixed scalp, the miRNeasy kit for PBMCs, and the RNeasy kit for mouse skin. Amplification of TCRbeta CDR3 regions was done by immunoSEQ multiplex PCR using 35 Vbeta forward primers and 13 Jbeta reverse primers. What the authors observed across the whole study: Resident alphabeta T cells in normal human skin are also sequenced, complicating scalp TCR repertoire analysis, unlike mouse skin dominated by gammadelta T cells. Compared with mice, TCR sequences shared between patients were less clear, possibly partly because of HLA diversity across the patient population. During tofacitinib treatment, many expanded lesional clones stuck around in both scalp and blood, and this persistence may partly explain why relapse happens after treatment is stopped. Lesional scalp, especially in alopecia totalis/universalis, showed higher clonality and more expanded CD8+ clones than normal scalp, suggesting antigenic drive. Tofacitinib significantly lowered scalp clonality and the number of expanded CD8+ clones among the top 100 scalp clones. Because the treated cohort was small and had just a single nonresponder, larger studies are needed to establish links between baseline CD8+ expansion and response.

The library was built by means of the immunoSEQ multiplex PCR assay. To provide template for TCR sequencing, every sample had RNA extracted and reverse transcribed into cDNA. SuperScript III was used to make first-strand cDNA, primed with a 2:1 mix of oligo-dT and random hexamers. Amplification bias was assessed with a synthetic immune receptor repertoire, and residual bias was removed computationally. As for the authors' bioinformatics: After raw reads were preprocessed to remove errors, the CDR3 was defined following IMGT conventions as running from the conserved cysteine to phenylalanine. Clonality was computed as 1 minus the Shannon entropy, with the entropy normalized by log2 of the number of productive unique TCRs. Whether scalp clones were CD4 or CD8 was inferred by matching scalp TCRbeta sequences against CD4 and CD8 repertoires sorted from blood. As stored in TCRdb, this immuneACCESS dataset retains in-frame rearrangements with V and J assigned. A fraction of the clones does not appear; measured against another copy, unresolved V genes explain less than half of the discrepancy, and the remainder lacks a known reason. V, J and clone size are taken as reported in that table, and D and trimming were inferred from the DNA itself. The sample table contains some 95,000 clones; only one count was recorded for 44% of them. The ten largest clones represent less than 20% of the sample.

This clone occurred once. The antigen it binds to is not known. Per-base quality was not reported, and no clone a single base away is much larger than it. Taken from the germline V gene (reference sequence), the CDR1 and CDR2 loops are MNHNY and SVGAGI. The germline V end is reduced by 2 bases and the J end by 4 bases; junction bases left unmatched: 10. From the cysteine through the phenylalanine, the CDR3 covers 16 amino acids. CDR3 DNA is the only sequence kept; it has 48 bases, read in frame from the first base. The intended sense of this specimen's time point label: roughly 24 weeks on oral tofacitinib. The treatment or condition label corresponds to: oral pan-JAK inhibitor, 5-10 mg twice daily. Lesional scalp punch biopsies and peripheral blood were obtained from alopecia areata patients. PBMCs were isolated by density centrifugation and stained for CD3, CD4 and CD8, and CD4+ and CD8+ T cells were sorted on a FACSAria.

Specimen: CD8+ T cells sorted from blood, collected at week 24, from a patient treated with tofacitinib. This clonotype was sampled from a human donor with alopecia areata. The V and J genes are TRBV6-6 and TRBJ2-7, and TRBD1 matches 8 of the central bases. The DNA sequence reads TGTGCCAGCAGTTACACCCGTTCCGACAGGGGATACGAGCAGTACTTC. Its protein product is CASSYTRSDRGYEQYF.